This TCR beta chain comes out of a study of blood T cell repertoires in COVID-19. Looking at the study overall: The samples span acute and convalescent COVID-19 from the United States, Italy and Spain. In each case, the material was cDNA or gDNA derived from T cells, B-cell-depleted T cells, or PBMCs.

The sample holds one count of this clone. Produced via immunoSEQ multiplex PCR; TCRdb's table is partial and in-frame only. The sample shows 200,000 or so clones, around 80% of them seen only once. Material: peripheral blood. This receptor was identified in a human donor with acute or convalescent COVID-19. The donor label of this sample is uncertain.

The CDR3 loop reads CAWSPKGAGANVLTF. The CDR3, as DNA: TGTGCCTGGAGTCCGAAGGGGGCTGGGGCCAACGTCCTGACTTTC. V and J are TRBV30 and TRBJ2-6; D is perhaps TRBD1 (6 bases). The CDR3 loop spans 15 amino acids. Germline V gives CDR1 GTSNPN, CDR2 SVGIG (reference sequence). Trimming pared 2 bases from V and 2 bases from J, leaving 10 bases between.